Listed below are T cell receptor beta chains from one sample, sequenced in a study of T cell clonotyping in hematopoietic cell transplantation. Profiling relied on immunoSEQ multiplex PCR, and the TCRdb table lists in-frame clones only, not all of them. Among 70,000 or so clones listed, approximately 94% were seen once. Material for sequencing was peripheral blood mononuclear cells. All receptors come from a man over 45 in good health. Some clones in this sample may be carry-over from other donors' samples. The CDR3 runs from the conserved cysteine through the conserved F or W. Fields, in order: clone size, J gene, CDR3 length, V gene, D gene, CDR3 protein, CDR3 DNA. A D gene is named only where the DNA matches it firmly. Expanded clones get a size class; other rows say once, few or many, or leave the size out.

clone_size: NA
j_call: TRBJ1-4
cdr3_length: 16
v_call: TRBV5-1
d_call: TRBD1
cdr3_aa: CASSLGRQGLGEKLFF
cdr3_nt: TGCGCCAGCAGCTTGGGCCGACAGGGGCTGGGTGAAAAACTGTTTTTT

clone_size: NA
j_call: TRBJ2-7
cdr3_length: 14
v_call: TRBV18
d_call: NA
cdr3_aa: CASSDVGSSYEQYF
cdr3_nt: TGTGCCAGCTCTGATGTAGGGAGCTCCTACGAGCAGTACTTC

clone_size: NA
j_call: TRBJ2-7
cdr3_length: 11
v_call: TRBV9
d_call: NA
cdr3_aa: CASSRGYEQYF
cdr3_nt: TGTGCCAGCAGTCGGGGTTACGAGCAGTACTTC

clone_size: NA
j_call: TRBJ1-2
cdr3_length: 13
v_call: TRBV4-2
d_call: NA
cdr3_aa: CASSQADSVGYTF
cdr3_nt: TGTGCCAGCAGCCAAGCGGACAGCGTAGGCTACACCTTC

clone_size: few
j_call: TRBJ2-7
cdr3_length: 16
v_call: TRBV27
d_call: TRBD2
cdr3_aa: CASSLSQAGGAYEQYF
cdr3_nt: TGTGCCAGCAGCTTGTCCCAAGCGGGGGGCGCGTACGAGCAGTACTTC

clone_size: NA
j_call: TRBJ1-1
cdr3_length: 11
v_call: TRBV20-1
d_call: NA
cdr3_aa: CSARAGTEAFF
cdr3_nt: TGCAGTGCTAGAGCCGGGACTGAAGCTTTCTTT

clone_size: NA
j_call: TRBJ2-1
cdr3_length: 16
v_call: TRBV6-4
d_call: TRBD2
cdr3_aa: CASSVLAGAWGNEQFF
cdr3_nt: TGTGCCAGCAGTGTGCTAGCGGGAGCCTGGGGGAATGAGCAGTTCTTC

clone_size: NA
j_call: TRBJ1-2
cdr3_length: 11
v_call: TRBV6-5
d_call: NA
cdr3_aa: CASQSFGGYTF
cdr3_nt: TGTGCCAGTCAAAGTTTTGGTGGCTACACCTTC

clone_size: once
j_call: TRBJ1-1
cdr3_length: 16
v_call: TRBV19
d_call: NA
cdr3_aa: CASSGRSVLLYTEAFF
cdr3_nt: TGTGCCAGTAGTGGGAGATCCGTTCTTTTGTACACTGAAGCTTTCTTT

clone_size: NA
j_call: TRBJ2-1
cdr3_length: 14
v_call: TRBV14
d_call: NA
cdr3_aa: CASSVETFINEQFF
cdr3_nt: TGTGCCAGCAGCGTCGAGACATTTATAAATGAGCAGTTCTTC

clone_size: NA
j_call: TRBJ2-7
cdr3_length: 11
v_call: TRBV5-6
d_call: NA
cdr3_aa: CASSLANEQYF
cdr3_nt: TGTGCCAGCAGCTTGGCCAACGAGCAGTACTTC

clone_size: once
j_call: TRBJ2-3
cdr3_length: 18
v_call: TRBV5-1
d_call: TRBD2
cdr3_aa: CASSLSGGDLPTDGTQYF
cdr3_nt: TGCGCCAGCAGCCTCTCCGGGGGGGATCTACCCACAGATGGTACGCAGTATTTT

clone_size: once
j_call: TRBJ1-1
cdr3_length: 14
v_call: TRBV6-1
d_call: NA
cdr3_aa: CANRATGLNTEAFF
cdr3_nt: TGTGCCAACCGGGCGACAGGACTGAACACTGAAGCTTTCTTT

clone_size: NA
j_call: TRBJ2-5
cdr3_length: 12
v_call: TRBV29-1
d_call: NA
cdr3_aa: CSVGRSWETQYF
cdr3_nt: TGCAGCGTGGGGAGGAGCTGGGAGACCCAGTACTTC

clone_size: NA
j_call: TRBJ1-5
cdr3_length: 14
v_call: TRBV7-9
d_call: NA
cdr3_aa: CASSLGQSNQPQHF
cdr3_nt: TGTGCCAGCAGCTTAGGACAGAGCAATCAGCCCCAGCATTTT

clone_size: NA
j_call: TRBJ2-1
cdr3_length: 15
v_call: TRBV29-1
d_call: NA
cdr3_aa: CSVDTGRTSSNEQFF
cdr3_nt: TGCAGCGTTGATACGGGGCGAACTAGTTCCAATGAGCAGTTCTTC

clone_size: NA
j_call: TRBJ1-2
cdr3_length: 12
v_call: TRBV28
d_call: NA
cdr3_aa: CASGGKRLGYTF
cdr3_nt: TGTGCCAGCGGCGGGAAGCGCTTGGGCTACACCTTC

clone_size: few
j_call: TRBJ1-3
cdr3_length: 13
v_call: TRBV10-3
d_call: NA
cdr3_aa: CAIRESSGNTIYF
cdr3_nt: TGTGCCATCAGGGAGAGCTCTGGAAACACCATATATTTT

clone_size: NA
j_call: TRBJ1-2
cdr3_length: 13
v_call: TRBV19
d_call: NA
cdr3_aa: CASRSDRNYGYTF
cdr3_nt: TGTGCCAGTAGGTCGGACCGAAACTATGGCTACACCTTC

clone_size: NA
j_call: TRBJ2-7
cdr3_length: 13
v_call: TRBV28
d_call: NA
cdr3_aa: CASSPPQGYEQYF
cdr3_nt: TGTGCCAGCAGTCCTCCCCAGGGGTACGAGCAGTACTTC

clone_size: NA
j_call: TRBJ2-7
cdr3_length: 15
v_call: TRBV5-4
d_call: TRBD2
cdr3_aa: CASSLASGGSYEQYF
cdr3_nt: TGTGCCAGCAGCTTGGCTAGCGGGGGATCCTACGAGCAGTACTTC

clone_size: NA
j_call: TRBJ2-7
cdr3_length: 15
v_call: TRBV7-8
d_call: TRBD2
cdr3_aa: CASSPRTSGVYEQYF
cdr3_nt: TGTGCCAGCAGCCCAAGGACTAGCGGGGTCTACGAGCAGTACTTC

clone_size: NA
j_call: TRBJ2-6
cdr3_length: 13
v_call: TRBV4-3
d_call: NA
cdr3_aa: CASSQDTGPVLTF
cdr3_nt: TGCGCCAGCAGCCAAGATACAGGGCCCGTCCTGACTTTC

clone_size: NA
j_call: TRBJ2-3
cdr3_length: 11
v_call: TRBV29-1
d_call: NA
cdr3_aa: CSVEGTDTQYF
cdr3_nt: TGCAGCGTCGAAGGCACAGATACGCAGTATTTT

clone_size: NA
j_call: TRBJ2-3
cdr3_length: 15
v_call: TRBV7-9
d_call: NA
cdr3_aa: CASSWGASSTDTQYF
cdr3_nt: TGTGCCAGCAGCTGGGGGGCCTCCAGCACAGATACGCAGTATTTT

clone_size: NA
j_call: TRBJ2-7
cdr3_length: 15
v_call: TRBV5-8
d_call: TRBD1
cdr3_aa: CASSASGTGFFEQYF
cdr3_nt: TGTGCCAGCAGCGCTTCCGGGACAGGGTTCTTCGAGCAGTACTTC

clone_size: NA
j_call: TRBJ1-6
cdr3_length: 16
v_call: TRBV11-2
d_call: NA
cdr3_aa: CASSLSGKGYSSPLHF
cdr3_nt: TGTGCCAGCAGCCTTAGTGGCAAGGGCTACAGTTCACCCCTCCACTTT

clone_size: NA
j_call: TRBJ1-1
cdr3_length: 15
v_call: TRBV29-1
d_call: NA
cdr3_aa: CSVDVQGAVNTEAFF
cdr3_nt: TGCAGCGTTGATGTACAGGGAGCGGTGAACACTGAAGCTTTCTTT

clone_size: NA
j_call: TRBJ2-7
cdr3_length: 15
v_call: TRBV2
d_call: TRBD2
cdr3_aa: CASSEGKRGGSEQYF
cdr3_nt: TGTGCCAGCAGTGAAGGGAAGCGGGGGGGCAGCGAGCAGTACTTC

clone_size: NA
j_call: TRBJ2-3
cdr3_length: 15
v_call: TRBV5-1
d_call: NA
cdr3_aa: CASSAGTTNVDTQYF
cdr3_nt: TGCGCCAGCAGCGCGGGGACCACGAACGTAGATACGCAGTATTTT

clone_size: NA
j_call: TRBJ2-1
cdr3_length: 12
v_call: TRBV4-1
d_call: NA
cdr3_aa: CASSQPLGEQFF
cdr3_nt: TGCGCCAGCAGCCAGCCATTAGGTGAGCAGTTCTTC

clone_size: NA
j_call: TRBJ1-5
cdr3_length: 16
v_call: TRBV28
d_call: TRBD1
cdr3_aa: CASSFTGTGGNQPQHF
cdr3_nt: TGTGCCAGCAGTTTCACCGGGACAGGAGGGAATCAGCCCCAGCATTTT

clone_size: NA
j_call: TRBJ1-4
cdr3_length: 15
v_call: TRBV27
d_call: NA
cdr3_aa: CASSFSPATNEKLFF
cdr3_nt: TGTGCCAGCAGTTTTTCACCTGCAACTAATGAAAAACTGTTTTTT

clone_size: NA
j_call: TRBJ1-2
cdr3_length: 14
v_call: TRBV25-1
d_call: TRBD1
cdr3_aa: CASSGWDRSYGYTF
cdr3_nt: TGTGCCAGCAGTGGGTGGGACAGGAGTTATGGCTACACCTTC

clone_size: once
j_call: TRBJ1-2
cdr3_length: 14
v_call: TRBV6-5
d_call: NA
cdr3_aa: CASRDQGANYGYTF
cdr3_nt: TGTGCCAGCAGGGACCAGGGAGCCAACTATGGCTACACCTTC

clone_size: NA
j_call: TRBJ2-6
cdr3_length: 15
v_call: TRBV6-1
d_call: NA
cdr3_aa: CASRGRAAGANVLTF
cdr3_nt: TGTGCCAGCAGGGGCAGGGCGGCTGGGGCCAACGTCCTGACTTTC

clone_size: NA
j_call: TRBJ2-5
cdr3_length: 17
v_call: TRBV7-2
d_call: TRBD2
cdr3_aa: CASSSGELAGVGETQYF
cdr3_nt: TGTGCCAGCAGCTCAGGGGAATTAGCGGGAGTCGGGGAGACCCAGTACTTC

clone_size: NA
j_call: TRBJ1-1
cdr3_length: 18
v_call: TRBV2
d_call: NA
cdr3_aa: CASSPTLRGVRGNTEAFF
cdr3_nt: TGTGCCAGCAGCCCCACCCTCAGGGGAGTCAGGGGGAACACTGAAGCTTTCTTT

clone_size: NA
j_call: TRBJ1-1
cdr3_length: 13
v_call: TRBV21-1
d_call: NA
cdr3_aa: CARDTSPNTEAFF
cdr3_nt: TGTGCCAGGGACACCTCTCCGAACACTGAAGCTTTCTTT

clone_size: NA
j_call: TRBJ2-3
cdr3_length: 18
v_call: TRBV7-6
d_call: TRBD2
cdr3_aa: CASRPLAGSRGSTDTQYF
cdr3_nt: TGTGCCAGCAGGCCACTAGCGGGATCACGAGGGAGCACAGATACGCAGTATTTT

clone_size: NA
j_call: TRBJ2-1
cdr3_length: 16
v_call: TRBV7-3
d_call: TRBD2
cdr3_aa: CASSPNPGLAFNEQFF
cdr3_nt: TGTGCCAGCAGCCCAAATCCGGGACTAGCCTTCAATGAGCAGTTCTTC

clone_size: NA
j_call: TRBJ2-3
cdr3_length: 15
v_call: TRBV7-3
d_call: NA
cdr3_aa: CASSPSTRPTDTQYF
cdr3_nt: TGTGCCAGCAGCCCGTCGACCCGGCCCACAGATACGCAGTATTTT

clone_size: NA
j_call: TRBJ2-2
cdr3_length: 19
v_call: TRBV2
d_call: TRBD2
cdr3_aa: CASSSFRLAGGMNTGELFF
cdr3_nt: TGTGCCAGCAGTTCCTTTAGGCTAGCGGGGGGGATGAACACCGGGGAGCTGTTTTTT

clone_size: NA
j_call: TRBJ2-1
cdr3_length: 15
v_call: TRBV7-2
d_call: NA
cdr3_aa: CASSLGGERERSQFF
cdr3_nt: TGTGCCAGCAGCTTAGGGGGGGAGAGGGAGAGAAGTCAGTTCTTC

clone_size: NA
j_call: TRBJ2-7
cdr3_length: 15
v_call: TRBV5-4
d_call: TRBD1
cdr3_aa: CASRFDRDLSYEQYF
cdr3_nt: TGTGCCAGCAGATTCGACAGGGACCTCAGCTACGAGCAGTACTTC

clone_size: NA
j_call: TRBJ1-2
cdr3_length: 13
v_call: TRBV5-6
d_call: TRBD1
cdr3_aa: CASSLRGLYGYTF
cdr3_nt: TGTGCCAGCAGCCTTAGGGGGCTCTATGGCTACACCTTC

clone_size: NA
j_call: TRBJ1-1
cdr3_length: 11
v_call: TRBV20-1
d_call: NA
cdr3_aa: CSGNPTDSAFF
cdr3_nt: TGCAGTGGGAATCCGACAGATTCGGCTTTCTTT

clone_size: NA
j_call: TRBJ2-7
cdr3_length: 13
v_call: TRBV29-1
d_call: NA
cdr3_aa: CSVFGTNHYEQYF
cdr3_nt: TGCAGCGTTTTTGGGACAAATCATTACGAGCAGTACTTC

clone_size: NA
j_call: TRBJ2-7
cdr3_length: 13
v_call: TRBV6-4
d_call: TRBD1
cdr3_aa: CASSDHRGSEQYF
cdr3_nt: TGTGCCAGCAGTGACCACAGGGGAAGCGAGCAGTACTTC

clone_size: NA
j_call: TRBJ1-6
cdr3_length: 16
v_call: TRBV7-2
d_call: NA
cdr3_aa: CASSLARRGRHSPLHF
cdr3_nt: TGTGCCAGCAGCTTAGCTAGGCGCGGGAGGCATTCACCCCTCCACTTT

clone_size: few
j_call: TRBJ1-2
cdr3_length: 14
v_call: TRBV2
d_call: NA
cdr3_aa: CASSLTGGGAGYTF
cdr3_nt: TGTGCCAGCAGCCTTACGGGGGGGGGAGCTGGCTACACCTTC

clone_size: NA
j_call: TRBJ2-1
cdr3_length: 16
v_call: TRBV27
d_call: TRBD1
cdr3_aa: CASSLSGQGAYYEQFF
cdr3_nt: TGTGCCAGCAGTTTAAGCGGACAGGGGGCTTACTATGAGCAGTTCTTC

clone_size: NA
j_call: TRBJ1-2
cdr3_length: 14
v_call: TRBV27
d_call: NA
cdr3_aa: CASSLNGRSYGYTF
cdr3_nt: TGTGCCAGCAGTTTAAATGGACGGAGCTATGGCTACACCTTC

clone_size: NA
j_call: TRBJ2-5
cdr3_length: 15
v_call: TRBV6-6
d_call: NA
cdr3_aa: CASMDPPGQQETQYF
cdr3_nt: TGTGCCAGCATGGATCCCCCCGGACAGCAAGAGACCCAGTACTTC

clone_size: once
j_call: TRBJ2-3
cdr3_length: 15
v_call: TRBV19
d_call: TRBD2
cdr3_aa: CASSDAGAGTDTQYF
cdr3_nt: TGTGCCAGTAGTGACGCGGGAGCTGGCACAGATACGCAGTATTTT